Listed below are T cell receptor beta chains from one sample, sequenced in a study of blood T cell repertoires in COVID-19. Assay used: immunoSEQ multiplex PCR; TCRdb lists only in-frame clones, some missing. This table holds about 340,000 clones, 75% to 90% found once. The source material was peripheral blood. These receptors all stem from a woman aged 55-69 years with COVID-19, enrolled during active disease. Each CDR3 is given with its conserved first and last residue. Fields, in order: clone size, D gene, J gene, V gene, CDR3 DNA, CDR3 protein. A D gene is named only where the DNA matches it firmly. Only some rows state a clone size, as once, few, many or a class for expanded clones.

>.|TRBD1|TRBJ1-1|TRBV5-5
TGTGCCAGCAGCTCCTGGGATACAGGGGGTCCGGCTTTCTTT
CASSSWDTGGPAFF
>.|.|TRBJ2-5|TRBV2
TGTGCCAGCAGTGAAAACACGGAGACCCAGTACTTC
CASSENTETQYF
>.|.|TRBJ2-7|TRBV11-1
TGTGCCAGCAGCTTAGGGGCAGCCGAGCAGTACTTC
CASSLGAAEQYF
>.|.|TRBJ2-1|TRBV9
TGTGCCAGCAGCCCCTATACCGGCAATGAGCAGTTCTTC
CASSPYTGNEQFF
>.|.|TRBJ2-3|TRBV3-1/TRBV3-2
TGTGCCAGCAGCCAAATCGGAGCGGGTAGCACAGATACGCAGTATTTT
CASSQIGAGSTDTQYF
>.|TRBD2|TRBJ2-1|TRBV12-5
TGTGCTAGTGCCTCCGGGACCTTGACTAGCGGGGCGTACAATGAGCAGTTCTTC
CASASGTLTSGAYNEQFF
>.|TRBD2|TRBJ2-3|TRBV5-4
TGTGCCAGCAGCTCCGGGACTAGCGGGGGTGGAGATACGCAGTATTTT
CASSSGTSGGGDTQYF
>once|TRBD1|TRBJ1-2|TRBV5-1
TGCGCCAGCAGCTCGGACAGGGGTAGTGGCTACACCTTC
CASSSDRGSGYTF
>.|TRBD1|TRBJ2-4|TRBV6-1
TGTGCCAGCAGTGTTACTACAGGGGTGGGCAAAAACATTCAGTACTTC
CASSVTTGVGKNIQYF
>.|TRBD1|TRBJ2-6|TRBV18
TGTGCCAGCTCATCTCGGGGACAGGGCAGCTCTGGGGCCAACGTCCTGACTTTC
CASSSRGQGSSGANVLTF
>.|TRBD1|TRBJ1-2|TRBV5-6
TGTGCCAGCAGCGCCGGGACAGGGAAAAACTTC
CASSAGTGKNF
>.|.|TRBJ1-3|TRBV7-3
TGTGCCAGCAGCTTAGAACATATTAGCCTCGGGGGCTCTGGAAACACCATATATTTT
CASSLEHISLGGSGNTIYF
>.|.|TRBJ1-5|TRBV9
TGTGCCAGCAGCGAATCGGGGTTAAGCAATCAGCCCCAGCATTTT
CASSESGLSNQPQHF
>.|TRBD1|TRBJ2-3|TRBV5-1
TGCGCCAGCAGCTTGGGGGGACAGGGCACAGATACGCAGTATTTT
CASSLGGQGTDTQYF
>.|.|TRBJ2-1|TRBV4-1
TGCGCCAGCAGCCAAGGGGTAGGGGAGGTCAATGAGCAGTTCTTC
CASSQGVGEVNEQFF
>.|TRBD2|TRBJ2-2|TRBV7-6
TGTGCCAGCAGCTTAGCTGTGCGGGGGGGCGCCGGGGAGCTGTTTTTT
CASSLAVRGGAGELFF
>.|.|TRBJ1-2|TRBV9
TGTGCCAGCAGCGGGGGGCAGGGCGATGGCTACACCTTC
CASSGGQGDGYTF
>once|.|TRBJ1-2|TRBV7-9
TGTGCCAGCAGCTCCGACTCAGGGGCGGATGGCTACACCTTC
CASSSDSGADGYTF
>many|.|TRBJ1-2|TRBV6-5
TGTGCCAGCAGTTCACAGGGTTCCTACTATGGCTACACCTTC
CASSSQGSYYGYTF
>few|TRBD1|TRBJ2-5|TRBV12-5
TGTGCTAGTAGAGACAGGGGGCCGGAGACCCAGTACTTC
CASRDRGPETQYF
>.|TRBD1|TRBJ1-2|TRBV29-1
TGCAGCGTCGACCGGGACAGAACATTCTATGGCTACACCTTC
CSVDRDRTFYGYTF
>.|.|TRBJ1-1|TRBV5-5
TGTGCCAGCAGCTTGGTTCCGGGAGGGACTGAAGCTTTCTTT
CASSLVPGGTEAFF
>.|.|TRBJ2-7|TRBV5-8
TGTGCCAGCAGCTTGGAGGGGGTTACCCGCTCGCTCGAGCAGTACTTC
CASSLEGVTRSLEQYF
>once|.|TRBJ1-2|TRBV11-2
TGTGCCAGCAGCACGAATGGGGGCGTCTATGGCTACACCTTC
CASSTNGGVYGYTF
>.|.|TRBJ1-4|TRBV4-2
TGTGCCAGCAGCCAAGAGCTCAGGGGACGGTATGAAAAACTGTTTTTT
CASSQELRGRYEKLFF
>.|.|TRBJ2-3|TRBV7-5
TGTGTCAGAAGCAAAACTAGCGGGGGAGTGGGGAGCACAGATACGCAGTATTTT
CVRSKTSGGVGSTDTQYF
>few|TRBD1|TRBJ1-2|TRBV6-5
TGTGCCAGCAGTACGACAGGGGTCGGCTACACCTTC
CASSTTGVGYTF
>.|TRBD2|TRBJ2-7|TRBV4-3
TGCGCCAGCAGCCAAGTCGCCGGGACTAGCAGCTACGAGCAGTACTTC
CASSQVAGTSSYEQYF
>.|TRBD1|TRBJ1-1|TRBV19
TGTGCCAGTAGTATTGGCAGGGGGCAAGGAGTCACTGAAGCTTTCTTT
CASSIGRGQGVTEAFF
>.|TRBD2|TRBJ2-1|TRBV5-4
TGTGCCAGCAGCCGGGAGGGATCCTACAATGAGCAGTTCTTC
CASSREGSYNEQFF
>.|.|TRBJ2-7|TRBV7-2
TGTGCCAGCAGCTTCGACAGATCCTACGAGCAGTACTTC
CASSFDRSYEQYF
>.|TRBD1|TRBJ1-5|TRBV5-6
TGTGCCAGCAGTCAAGGGACAGCCTTCTATCAGCCCCAGCATTTT
CASSQGTAFYQPQHF
>.|.|TRBJ1-1|TRBV9
TGTGCCAGCAGCGTAGCCGAGGGATTCACTGAAGCTTTCTTT
CASSVAEGFTEAFF
>.|TRBD1|TRBJ2-7|TRBV7-2
TGTGCCAGCAGCCCACAGGGGGGAGACGAGCAGTACTTC
CASSPQGGDEQYF
>.|.|TRBJ1-2|TRBV4-3
TGCGCCAGCAGCCAAGAGATCCTAGCTAACTATGGCTACACCTTC
CASSQEILANYGYTF
>.|.|TRBJ1-3|TRBV4-2
TGTGCCAGCAGCCATGACAGGGGAAACACCATATATTTT
CASSHDRGNTIYF
>.|TRBD2|TRBJ2-1|TRBV4-3
TGCGCCAGCAGCCGTCTCCTTCAGGGACTAGCGGGGGGGCCAGAATATAATGAGCAGTTCTTC
CASSRLLQGLAGGPEYNEQFF